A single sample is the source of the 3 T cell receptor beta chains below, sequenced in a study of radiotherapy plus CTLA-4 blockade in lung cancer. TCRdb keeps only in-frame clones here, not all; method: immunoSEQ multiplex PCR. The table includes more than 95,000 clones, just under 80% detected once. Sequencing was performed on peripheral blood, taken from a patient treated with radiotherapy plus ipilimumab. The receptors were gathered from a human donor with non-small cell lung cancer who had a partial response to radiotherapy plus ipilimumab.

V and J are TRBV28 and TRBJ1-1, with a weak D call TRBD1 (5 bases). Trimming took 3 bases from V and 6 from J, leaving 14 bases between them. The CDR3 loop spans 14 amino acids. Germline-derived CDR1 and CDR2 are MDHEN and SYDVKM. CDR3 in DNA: TGTGCCAGCAGTTTCCAGGGAGGCGGCGCTGAAGCTTTCTTT. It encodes CASSFQGGGAEAFF. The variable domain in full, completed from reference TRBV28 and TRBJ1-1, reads DVKVTQSSRYLVKRTGEKVFLECVQDMDHENMFWYRQDPGLGLRLIYFSYDVKMKEKGDIPEGYSVSREKKERFSLILESASTNQTSMYLCASSFQGGGAEAFFGQGTRLTVV.

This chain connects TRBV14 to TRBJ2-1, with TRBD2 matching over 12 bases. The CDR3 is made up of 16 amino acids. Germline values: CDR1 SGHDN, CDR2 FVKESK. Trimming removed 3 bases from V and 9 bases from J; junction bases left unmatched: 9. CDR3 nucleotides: TGTGCCAGCAGCCAGACACTAGCGGGAGGAGGCGGTGAGCAGTTCTTC. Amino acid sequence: CASSQTLAGGGGEQFF.

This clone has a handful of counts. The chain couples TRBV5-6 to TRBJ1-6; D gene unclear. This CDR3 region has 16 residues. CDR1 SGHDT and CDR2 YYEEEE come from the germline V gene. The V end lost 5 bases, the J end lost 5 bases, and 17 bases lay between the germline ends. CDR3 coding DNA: TGTGCCAGCAGATGGAGGACGGACCGAAATAATTCACCCCTCCACTTT. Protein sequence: CASRWRTDRNNSPLHF.